Here is one T cell receptor beta chain with its context. This entry is derived from a study of blood T cell repertoires in COVID-19. Background on the study: Specimens from acute and convalescent COVID-19 originated in the United States, Italy and Spain. Sources were T cells, B-cell-depleted T cells, or PBMCs; the material itself was cDNA or gDNA.

Authors' processing steps: Amplified reference gene primers provided the basis for estimating nucleated cell counts. Using immunoSEQ multiplex PCR, the repertoire was profiled, and TCRdb retains in-frame clones only, with some absent. Clonal size and the V and J genes are those of that table, whereas D and trimming came from the DNA. The table has 180,000 or so clones, approximately 86% seen once. Trimming took 9 bases from V and 2 from J; bases not matched to a gene: 15. This CDR3 contains 16 residues. Per germline, CDR1 SGHTA and CDR2 FQGNSA. The chain links TRBV7-2 to TRBJ2-7; 8 nucleotides agree with TRBD2. The origin of this receptor is a man aged 55 to 70 who had recovered from COVID-19. Sequencing used peripheral blood. In DNA form, the CDR3 reads TGTGCCAGGGACGATCTTAAAGCGGGGGCCCCCTACGAGCAGTACTTC. This codes for CARDDLKAGAPYEQYF.